The clone carrying this TCR beta chain was seen a few times. Its antigen is unknown. A multiplex PCR was run with 60 Vbeta primers and 13 Jbeta primers. Data came from immunoSEQ multiplex PCR; TCRdb stores just in-frame clones and leaves some out. The sample has approximately 160,000 clones; 80% are singletons. The sample originates from a study of cytomegalovirus exposure and HLA in healthy donors. From germline, CDR1 is MNHNS and CDR2 SASEGT. Trimming at V came to 2 bases and at J to 4 bases, leaving 2 bases not matched to a gene. The CDR3 extends over 15 amino acids. Findings and caveats of the study: The authors confirmed in vitro that three CMV-associated chains were specific for CMV antigens. Among donors in an Asian-associated ancestry cluster, a later analysis reportedly found fewer N-insertions than the roughly 680-donor mean. Some V segments (TRBV6-2 and TRBV6-3 among them) were excluded as indistinguishable. A later analysis found that most CMV-associated TCR beta chains appeared HLA-restricted.

The TCR originated in a man aged 30 to 45 in good health and CMV-seropositive. Sequencing was done on a sample of PBMCs. J is TRBJ2-3 and V is TRBV6-1, with 11 bases aligning to TRBD1. The CDR3 sequence: CASSERTGGADTQYF. CDR3 nucleotides: TGTGCCAGCAGTGAAAGGACAGGGGGCGCAGATACGCAGTATTTT.